This TCR beta chain is from a study of blood T cells in healthy people across ages. Total RNA extracted from each sample amounted to at least 6 micrograms. Germline V gene sequence: CDR1 SGDLS, CDR2 YYNGEE. CDR3 length: 15 amino acids. Combining a sample-barcoded 5' primer with a J-beta primer mix, a second PCR ran for 7 to 11 cycles. TCRdb recomputed calls from the 5' RACE reads with MiXCR, one row per CDR3 protein. The sample has around 580,000 distinct CDR3 sequences; around 50% are singletons. The clonotype comes from a man older than 75 in good health. The V gene is TRBV9, the J gene TRBJ2-4, with 8 bases lining up with TRBD2. The last part of the DNA fits TRBJ2-7 better; the J call may be wrong. The sequenced material came from blood. CDR3 DNA: TGTGCCAGCAGCTTCGGGGGGGGAGTTCCCTACGAGCAGTACTTC. It specifies CASSFGGGVPYEQYF.